The 29 T cell receptor beta chains below all came from one sample that was sequenced in a study of beta chain features in type 1 diabetes. Reverse transcribing all isolated RNA meant expressed TCRB transcripts were sequenced. The method was immunoSEQ multiplex PCR; TCRdb's version includes in-frame clones alone and lacks a portion of them. The sample yields 150,000 or so clones, approximately 12% seen once. Sequencing input: central memory CD4+ T cells from blood. The origin of the receptors is a young man in good health.

The chain employs TRBV11-1 and TRBJ2-4, with TRBD2 identical over 12 bases. This CDR3 contains 15 residues. CDR1 and CDR2 from the germline V gene are SGHAT and FQDESV (reference sequence). J was trimmed by 2 bases and V by 4 bases; bases with no gene match: 0. The CDR3 nucleotides read TGTGCCAGCAGCTGGACTAGCGGGACCAAAAACATTCAGTACTTC. Amino acids: CASSWTSGTKNIQYF.

The rearrangement uses TRBV4-3 and TRBJ2-7; D is unclear. Trimming pared 0 bases from V and 2 bases from J, leaving 11 bases between. Germline V gives CDR1 LGHNA, CDR2 YSLEER. The CDR3 runs 15 residues. CDR3 sequence: CASSQDLQSAYEQYF. CDR3 bases: TGCGCCAGCAGCCAAGATCTACAGAGTGCCTACGAGCAGTACTTC.

This clone was seen more than once but under ten times. The V gene is TRBV7-3, the J gene TRBJ2-1, with a tentative D call TRBD2 (6 bases). The CDR3 has 15 amino acids. V lost 5 bases to trimming and J lost 2 bases, with 13 bases between them. CDR1 SGHTA and CDR2 FQGTGA come from the germline V gene. CDR3 DNA: TGTGCCAGCAGCCCTCGGGAGACCCCCTACAATGAGCAGTTCTTC. This codes for CASSPRETPYNEQFF.

Remarks on this clone: Within the sample, other DNA sequences also encode this same CDR3. V usage is TRBV5-1 and J usage is TRBJ2-3; D unclear. The germline V gene encodes CDR1 SGHRS and CDR2 YFSETQ. Between the trimmed V and J ends, which lost 0 bases and 0 bases, there was a span of 5 bases. CDR3 length: 14 residues. DNA of the CDR3: TGCGCCAGCAGCTTGGGGCTGAGCACAGATACGCAGTATTTT. Translated, it gives CASSLGLSTDTQYF.

This clone was found many times. The V and J genes are TRBV9 and TRBJ2-1; 10 bases are shared with TRBD2. V lost 5 bases and J lost 6; bases outside the gene matches: 8. The CDR3 extends over 15 amino acids. CDR1 is SGDLS, CDR2 YYNGEE, per germline. The chain's CDR3 is CASSASGRGSNEQFF. The CDR3 DNA sequence: TGTGCCAGCAGTGCTAGCGGGAGAGGGTCCAATGAGCAGTTCTTC.

The chain employs TRBV6-5 and TRBJ1-1; 7 bases match TRBD1. The junction had 8 bases not matched to a gene; V was cut back by 5 bases and J by 2 bases. There are 15 residues in the CDR3. The germline V gene has CDR1 MNHEY and CDR2 SVGAGI. The CDR3 DNA is TGTGCCAGCAGTCCCGCAGGGGGATCCAACACTGAAGCTTTCTTT. Protein sequence: CASSPAGGSNTEAFF.

The chain is built from TRBV2 and TRBJ2-7, with no clear D. This CDR3 has 12 residues. The V gene's germline CDR1 is SNHLY and CDR2 FYNNEI. The ends were cut back, 6 bases at V and 5 bases at J, with 11 bases in the middle. The DNA for the CDR3 is TGTGCCAGCAGGCCTCTCGCCGACGAGCAGTACTTC. It encodes CASRPLADEQYF.

This clone occurred many times. The V call is TRBV4-2, the J call TRBJ2-1, with 13 positions matching TRBD2. The germline V gene encodes CDR1 LGHNA and CDR2 YNFKEQ. This CDR3 comprises 17 residues. Trimming removed 4 bases from V and 4 bases from J; junction bases left unmatched: 7. The CDR3 DNA reads TGTGCCAGCAGCCCCCTAGGGACTAGCGGGACATACAATGAGCAGTTCTTC. It translates to CASSPLGTSGTYNEQFF.

This clone was detected a few times. J is TRBJ2-7 and V is TRBV30, with 9 bases identical to TRBD2. CDR3 length: 15 residues. V lost 0 bases, J lost 0 bases, and 3 bases stayed unmatched. Germline assignment: CDR1 GTSNPN and CDR2 SVGIG (reference sequence). The CDR3 DNA reads TGTGCCTGGAGTGTCGAGCGGGGGGTCTCCTACGAGCAGTACTTC. It encodes CAWSVERGVSYEQYF. Full variable domain (outside the CDR3, taken from reference TRBV30 and TRBJ2-7): SQTIHQWPATLVQPVGSPLSLECTVEGTSNPNLYWYRQAAGRGLQLLFYSVGIGQISSEVPQNLSASRPQDRQFILSSKKLLLSDSGFYLCAWSVERGVSYEQYFGPGTRLTVT.

The gene calls are TRBV28 and TRBJ1-5; D perhaps matches TRBD1 (6 bases). The CDR3 runs to 16 residues. The V and J ends lost 5 bases and 1 base respectively, with 15 bases between them. Germline CDR1 MDHEN, CDR2 SYDVKM. CDR3 loop: CASSTPGGGSNQPQHF. The CDR3, as DNA: TGTGCCAGCAGTACCCCGGGAGGGGGAAGCAATCAGCCCCAGCATTTT.

V and J are TRBV7-2 and TRBJ2-4, with D perhaps TRBD2 (7 bases). The CDR3 consists of 17 residues. Looked up from germline, CDR1 is SGHTA and CDR2 is FQGNSA. The ends were cut back, 0 bases at V and 1 base at J, with 13 bases in the middle. The CDR3 nucleotides read TGTGCCAGCAGCTTAGCGGGGGGGCCCCTTGCCAAAAACATTCAGTACTTC. Amino acids: CASSLAGGPLAKNIQYF.

The V call is TRBV4-3, the J call TRBJ2-7, with D unclear. Trimming took 0 bases from V and 0 from J, leaving 9 bases between them. The germline CDR1 and CDR2 sequences are LGHNA and YSLEER. This CDR3 has 15 residues. CDR3 bases: TGCGCCAGCAGCCAAGATTACGGGTTCTCCTACGAGCAGTACTTC. It encodes CASSQDYGFSYEQYF.

This clone was counted only a few times. The CDR3 region is CASSTGTSLYQETQYF. CDR3 coding DNA: TGTGCCAGCAGTACGGGGACTTCGCTTTACCAAGAGACCCAGTACTTC. V usage is TRBV27 and J usage is TRBJ2-5, with D possibly matching TRBD2 (6 bases). This CDR3 has 16 residues. Trimming removed 5 bases at V and 0 bases at J, with 16 bases between. Looked up from germline, CDR1 is MNHEY and CDR2 is SMNVEV (reference sequence).

The rearrangement joins TRBV27 to TRBJ2-5, with TRBD2 matching over 7 bases. V dropped 3 bases and J dropped 5; count of bases not matched to a gene: 9. Germline V gene sequence: CDR1 MNHEY, CDR2 SMNVEV (reference sequence). The CDR3 is 15 residues long. CDR3 bases: TGTGCCAGCAGTTTCCCGCGGGGGTTAAGGGAGACCCAGTACTTC. It codes for CASSFPRGLRETQYF.

The chain combines TRBV19 with TRBJ2-5, with 9 bases matching TRBD1. In germline, CDR1 is LNHDA, CDR2 SQIVND (reference sequence). V was clipped by 5 bases and J by 5 bases; unmatched bases: 9. This CDR3 has 15 amino acids. The DNA of the CDR3 is TGTGCCAGTAGTCCGGATGGGACAGGGTCTGAGACCCAGTACTTC. This gives the protein CASSPDGTGSETQYF.

The chain is built from TRBV7-6 and TRBJ2-3, with 8 bases aligning to TRBD2. CDR3 length equals 13 residues. Trimming cost V 5 bases and J 5 bases; bases outside gene matches: 3. Germline V gene lookup returns CDR1 SGHVS and CDR2 FNYEAQ. In nucleotides, the CDR3 is TGTGCCAGCAGCAGCGGGGGCATAGATACGCAGTATTTT. Its translation: CASSSGGIDTQYF. The variable domain in full, completed from reference TRBV7-6 and TRBJ2-3, reads GAGVSQSPRYKVTKRGQDVALRCDPISGHVSLYWYRQALGQGPEFLTYFNYEAQQDKSGLPNDRFSAERPEGSISTLTIQRTEQRDSAMYRCASSSGGIDTQYFGPGTRLTVL.

This clone showed up just a few times. This sequence joins TRBV5-6 and TRBJ1-5; D uncertain. Germline CDR1 reads SGHDT; CDR2 reads YYEEEE. The CDR3 is made up of 16 amino acids. With 3 bases removed from V and 5 bases from J, the gap between germline ends came to 18 bases. CDR3: CASSSLGKGGDQPQHF. The CDR3 DNA reads TGTGCCAGCAGCTCCCTGGGTAAGGGAGGAGATCAGCCCCAGCATTTT.

This clone was recorded a few times. The chain couples TRBV6-5 to TRBJ1-1; the match to TRBD1 covers 7 bases. V shed 4 bases and J 5 bases; nucleotides not matched to a gene: 4. The CDR3 covers 13 residues. The V gene's germline CDR1 is MNHEY and CDR2 SVGAGI. CDR3 protein: CASSSHRGTEAFF. In nucleotides, the CDR3 is TGTGCCAGCAGTTCCCACAGGGGAACTGAAGCTTTCTTT.

This chain uses TRBV30 with TRBJ2-7, with 12 bases aligning to TRBD2. Germline trimming cut 2 bases from V and 3 bases from J; bases unmatched to any gene: 2. The CDR3 consists of 14 residues. Germline V gene data show CDR1 as GTSNPN and CDR2 as SVGIG (reference sequence). CDR3 sequence reads: CAWSSTSGGYEQYF. The CDR3 DNA follows: TGTGCCTGGAGTTCGACTAGCGGGGGCTACGAGCAGTACTTC.

The sample holds a few counts of this clone. The chain links TRBV4-3 to TRBJ2-5; TRBD2 matches at 9 bases. The CDR3 has 16 amino acids. Germline CDR1 and CDR2: LGHNA and YSLEER. The junction had 6 bases not matched to a gene; V was cut back by 0 bases and J by 4 bases. CDR3 DNA sequence: TGCGCCAGCAGCCAAGATGGCGCGGGAGGGCCAGAGACCCAGTACTTC. This codes for CASSQDGAGGPETQYF.

This chain joins TRBV4-1 and TRBJ2-1; D is unresolved. Germline CDR1 and CDR2: MGHRA and YSYEKL. Trimming shortened V by 1 base and J by 6 bases, and 13 bases separated the two germline ends. The CDR3 runs 15 residues. CDR3 bases: TGCGCCAGCAGCCAAGCTCGGTTTAGCTTCAATGAGCAGTTCTTC. Its protein is CASSQARFSFNEQFF.

On this clone itself: Other DNA sequences within the sample encode an identical CDR3. This chain links TRBV7-2 with TRBJ2-2; TRBD1 agrees at 8 bases. The germline CDR1 and CDR2 sequences are SGHTA and FQGNSA. The CDR3 sequence is 15 residues long. After removal of 2 bases from V and 6 bases from J, the junction contained 5 bases not matched to a gene. The CDR3: CASSLRQGAAGELFF. In DNA form, the CDR3 reads TGTGCCAGCAGCTTAAGGCAGGGGGCCGCCGGGGAGCTGTTTTTT.

The V and J genes are TRBV5-6 and TRBJ1-2; the D gene is possibly TRBD1 (6 bases). Trimming left V 1 base short and J 8 bases short, with 12 bases between. The CDR3 runs to 13 residues. Germline loops: CDR1 SGHDT, CDR2 YYEEEE. The chain's CDR3 is CASSLTGTFGYTF. As DNA, the CDR3 is TGTGCCAGCAGCTTGACAGGGACGTTCGGCTACACCTTC. The full variable domain, in which reference TRBV5-6 and TRBJ1-2 provide the parts outside the CDR3, is DAGVTQSPTHLIKTRGQQVTLRCSPKSGHDTVSWYQQALGQGPQFIFQYYEEEERQRGNFPDRFSGHQFPNYSSELNVNALLLGDSALYLCASSLTGTFGYTFGSGTRLTVV.

This rearrangement joins TRBV9 to TRBJ1-3, with 9 bases that match TRBD1. Per germline, CDR1 SGDLS and CDR2 YYNGEE. V lost 3 bases and J lost 2; bases outside the gene matches: 3. The CDR3 has 15 residues. The CDR3 DNA reads as TGTGCCAGCAGCGCCGGACAGGGGCCTGGAAACACCATATATTTT. Amino acids: CASSAGQGPGNTIYF.

This clone was seen many times. The chain is built from TRBV4-2 and TRBJ2-1; TRBD1 matches at 8 bases. The CDR3 sequence is 15 residues long. CDR1 and CDR2 from the germline V gene are LGHNA and YNFKEQ. J lost 7 bases, V lost 5 bases, and 10 bases had no gene match. The CDR3 coding sequence is TGTGCCAGCAGCGCTGGACAGGGTGGGTCTAATGAGCAGTTCTTC. Translated, it gives CASSAGQGGSNEQFF.

Many counts were recorded for this clone. The chain is built from TRBV5-1 and TRBJ2-5; the D is unclear. The length of the CDR3 is 12 residues. Trimming removed 5 bases from V and 4 bases from J, with 9 bases in between. CDR1 SGHRS and CDR2 YFSETQ come from the germline V gene. In DNA form, the CDR3 reads TGCGCCAGCAGGATCACGGGAGAGACCCAGTACTTC. Its protein is CASRITGETQYF.

This clone turned up a few times. The chain uses TRBV4-1 and TRBJ2-5; 7 nucleotides align to TRBD1. The CDR3 extends over 16 amino acids. Germline V gene data show CDR1 as MGHRA and CDR2 as YSYEKL. J lost 4 bases, V lost 4 bases, and 12 bases had no gene match. This chain's CDR3 is CASSPGDSPRGETQYF. The CDR3 DNA reads as TGCGCCAGCAGCCCCGGGGACAGCCCTCGGGGAGAGACCCAGTACTTC.

In its sample, this clone was seen a few times. The chain recombines TRBV2 with TRBJ2-6, with D hard to call. The germline V and J ends were trimmed by 6 bases and 4 bases, with 19 bases remaining between them. CDR1 SNHLY and CDR2 FYNNEI come from the germline V gene. The CDR3 spans 17 residues. Here the CDR3 DNA reads TGTGCCAGCAGAGGCGAGACAAGGCTCTCCGGGGCCAACGTCCTGACTTTC. Amino acids: CASRGETRLSGANVLTF.

This clone came up a few times. The chain uses TRBV9 and TRBJ2-5; D is uncertain. V lost 0 bases, J lost 3 bases, and 12 bases lay in between. Germline-derived CDR1 and CDR2 are SGDLS and YYNGEE. The CDR3 is 15 amino acids. The CDR3 DNA sequence: TGTGCCAGCAGCGTAGGCCCAGCCCAGAAAGAGACCCAGTACTTC. Encoded protein: CASSVGPAQKETQYF. Complete variable domain (other parts from reference TRBV9 and TRBJ2-5): DSGVTQTPKHLITATGQRVTLRCSPRSGDLSVYWYQQSLDQGLQFLIQYYNGEERAKGNILERFSAQQFPDLHSELNLSSLELGDSALYFCASSVGPAQKETQYFGPGTRLLVL.